This TCR beta chain was sequenced for a study of a mutant IDH1 vaccine in newly diagnosed glioma. The overall study: Before enrollment, patients got radiotherapy alone, temozolomide alone, or mostly the combination.

Produced via immunoSEQ multiplex PCR; TCRdb's table is partial and in-frame only. Among 40,000 to 50,000 clones listed, 70% to 85% were seen once. Study-wide results and limits: Pseudoprogression appears to have had no connection to changes in top peripheral T cell clonotypes.

The sample's time point: week 47, end of study. It was 300 ug of mutant IDH1 20-mer peptide that made up each vaccine dose, given with topical imiquimod. Tumors from donors were new WHO grade 3 or 4 IDH1-mutant astrocytomas with ATRX loss. In the case of this clone: What it binds is unknown.

Germline-derived CDR1 and CDR2 are LGHNA and YSLEER. The ends lost 3 bases at V and 7 bases at J; junction bases unmatched: 7. CDR3 size: 15 residues. This chain connects TRBV4-3 to TRBJ2-7; 12 bases map to TRBD1. This clonotype was sampled from a man aged 18 to 29 with glioma. Some clones in this sample may be carry-over from other donors' samples. The sequencing here drew on PBMCs, taken from a glioma patient whose treatment included an IDH1 peptide vaccine. In DNA form, the CDR3 reads TGCGCCAGCAGCCACGGGACAGGGGGCATAGTTGAGCAGTACTTC. It specifies CASSHGTGGIVEQYF.